These 6 T cell receptor beta chains came from one sample sequenced in a study of regulatory T cells in long-lasting Graves disease. Sample time point: newly diagnosed GD, antithyroid drugs for less than 3 months. PBMC RNA served as the TCR library source. TCR beta libraries were built with iRepertoire HTBI primers and Arm-PCR of CDR3 regions. Via MiXCR, TCRdb re-called the multiplex PCR reads, giving one row per CDR3 protein. In the table there are 540,000 or so distinct CDR3 sequences, roughly 13% of which are singletons. This same sample was also part of a study on T cells in Graves' hyperthyroidism and ophthalmopathy.

This material consisted of peripheral blood mononuclear cells (PBMCs), taken at new diagnosis, from a patient treated with antithyroid drugs. Every receptor here comes from a man in his thirties or forties with Graves disease.

Of note for this clonotype: This may come from a read error, since a much larger clone is one base off. V and J are TRBV5-1 and TRBJ2-2; D is possibly TRBD1 (7 bases). The CDR3 runs to 15 residues. Germline assignment: CDR1 SGHRS and CDR2 YFSETQ. In DNA form, the CDR3 reads TGCGCCAGCAGCTGGCAACAGGGGAACACCGGGGGGCTGTTTTTT. Its protein product is CASSWQQGNTGGLFF.

With respect to this clonotype: No conserved phenylalanine or tryptophan ends this CDR3, so it is likely a read error. V gene TRBV12-3 or TRBV12-4 combines with J gene TRBJ2-1; 7 bases map to TRBD2. The length of the CDR3 is 15 residues. Trimming at V came to 1 base and at J to 4 bases, leaving 4 bases not matched to a gene. CDR3 in amino acids: CASSLVASGYNEQFL. In DNA form, the CDR3 reads TGTGCCAGCAGTTTAGTTGCTAGCGGATACAATGAGCAGTTCCTC.

V is TRBV6-2 or TRBV6-3 and J is TRBJ2-1; 10 bases line up with TRBD2. Germline assignment: CDR1 MNHEY and CDR2 SVGEGT. After removal of 9 bases from V and 2 bases from J, the junction contained 7 bases not matched to a gene. This CDR3 spans 15 amino acids. CDR3 protein: CASRLAGTTYNEQFF. The CDR3 DNA reads as TGTGCCAGTCGACTAGCGGGTACCACCTACAATGAGCAGTTCTTC.

This rearrangement joins TRBV29-1 to TRBJ2-7; 8 nucleotides match TRBD2. The CDR3 is 15 amino acids. Germline CDR1 reads SQVTM; CDR2 reads ANQGSEA. Trimming cost V 4 bases and J 6 bases; bases outside gene matches: 14. For the CDR3, the DNA is TGCAGCGTTGCCCCCCTGCAAGGACTAGCACCCGAGCAGTACTTC. Amino acids: CSVAPLQGLAPEQYF.

In this sample, this clonotype turned up a few times. V gene TRBV19 combines with J gene TRBJ2-2; D is undetermined. In germline, CDR1 is LNHDA, CDR2 SQIVND (reference sequence). The CDR3 length is 13 residues. The ends were cut back, 4 bases at V and 1 base at J, with 4 bases in the middle. The CDR3 here is CASSTGNTGELFF. Written as DNA, the CDR3 is TGTGCCAGTAGTACAGGGAACACCGGGGAGCTGTTTTTT.

This clonotype was recorded at least ten times. The chain is built from TRBV28 and TRBJ1-4; possible D gene TRBD1, 5 bases. Germline V gene sequence: CDR1 MDHEN, CDR2 SYDVKM. The V end was cut by 3 bases, the J end by 3 bases, with 14 bases between. The CDR3 runs to 16 residues. The CDR3 bases are TGTGCCAGCAGTTTGCGGGGCTCCTCGGCTAATGAAAAACTGTTTTTT. Its protein is CASSLRGSSANEKLFF.